What follows are 3 T cell receptor beta chains derived from one specimen sequenced in a study of chemoradiotherapy in HPV16-positive cancers (dated by TCRdb to between 2021 and 2023). Libraries came from the immunoSEQ multiplex PCR assay. Held by TCRdb, this immuneACCESS table contains in-frame sequences only and omits some clones. Under half of the omission traces to an unresolved V gene where checked; the cause of the rest is unknown. The sample contains about 22,000 clones, about 90% of them found a single time. Of the sample, less than 6% falls within the top ten clones. The starting material was blood, obtained from a patient who underwent chemoradiotherapy. These receptors all stem from a human donor with HPV-associated anogenital cancer.

The rearrangement joins TRBV30 to TRBJ1-6; tentative D call: TRBD1 (6 bases). Germline values: CDR1 GTSNPN, CDR2 SVGIG (reference sequence). V was cut by 7 bases and J by 1 base, with 11 bases left in between. This CDR3 comprises 14 residues. CDR3 sequence: CALTGSSYNSPLHF. The CDR3 DNA sequence: TGTGCCTTAACAGGGTCGTCCTATAATTCACCCCTCCACTTT. Complete variable domain (other parts from reference TRBV30 and TRBJ1-6): SQTIHQWPATLVQPVGSPLSLECTVEGTSNPNLYWYRQAAGRGLQLLFYSVGIGQISSEVPQNLSASRPQDRQFILSSKKLLLSDSGFYLCALTGSSYNSPLHFGNGTRLTVT.

The genes are TRBV2 and TRBJ1-1; D call uncertain. V was cut by 5 bases and J by 7 bases, with 5 bases left in between. This CDR3 contains 10 residues. Germline lookup yields CDR1 SNHLY and CDR2 FYNNEI. In nucleotides, the CDR3 is TGTGCCAGCAGTACAGTTGAAGCTTTCTTT. Its translation: CASSTVEAFF.

The chain employs TRBV30 and TRBJ1-2; 9 nucleotides match TRBD1. The CDR3 spans 15 residues. V was pared by 1 base and J by 7 bases, with 10 bases of the junction left unmatched. Germline V gene lookup returns CDR1 GTSNPN and CDR2 SVGIG (reference sequence). As DNA, the CDR3 is TGTGCCTGGAGTGACCTGGGACAGGGAGGGTTTGGCTACACCTTC. This gives the protein CAWSDLGQGGFGYTF.